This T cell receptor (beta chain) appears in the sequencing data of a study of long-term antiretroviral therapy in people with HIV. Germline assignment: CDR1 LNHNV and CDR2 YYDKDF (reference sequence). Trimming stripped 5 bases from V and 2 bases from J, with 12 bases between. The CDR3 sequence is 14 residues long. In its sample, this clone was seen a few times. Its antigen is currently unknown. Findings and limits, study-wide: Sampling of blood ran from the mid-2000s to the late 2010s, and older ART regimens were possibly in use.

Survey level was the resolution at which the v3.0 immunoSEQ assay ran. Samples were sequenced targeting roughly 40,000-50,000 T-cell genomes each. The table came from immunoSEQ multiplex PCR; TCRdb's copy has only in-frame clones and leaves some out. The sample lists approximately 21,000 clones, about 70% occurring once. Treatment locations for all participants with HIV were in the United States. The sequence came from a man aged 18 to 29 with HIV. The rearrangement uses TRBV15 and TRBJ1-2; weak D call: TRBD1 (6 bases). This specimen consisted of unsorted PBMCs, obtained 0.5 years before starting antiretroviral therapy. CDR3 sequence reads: CATSPDSTNYGYTF. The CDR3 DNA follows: TGTGCCACCAGCCCGGACAGCACCAACTATGGCTACACCTTC. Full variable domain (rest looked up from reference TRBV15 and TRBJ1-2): DAMVIQNPRYQVTQFGKPVTLSCSQTLNHNVMYWYQQKSSQAPKLLFHYYDKDFNNEADTPDNFQSRRPNTSFCFLDIRSPGLGDTAMYLCATSPDSTNYGYTFGSGTRLTVV.